Each of the 26 T cell receptor beta chains below was sequenced from the same sample in a study of blood T cell repertoires in COVID-19. The assay was immunoSEQ multiplex PCR, and TCRdb's table has in-frame clones only and misses some. The sample has 120,000 to 150,000 clones; more than 75% are singletons. Sequencing was done on a sample of peripheral blood. The receptors were gathered from a man in his sixties with acute or convalescent COVID-19.

This rearrangement joins TRBV5-4 to TRBJ2-7, with TRBD2 matching 11 bases. This CDR3 has 15 amino acids. The V segment lost 2 bases and the J segment 5 bases; nucleotides outside the gene matches: 6. Germline V gives CDR1 SGHNT, CDR2 YYREEE (reference sequence). CDR3 nucleotides: TGTGCCAGCAGCTTACAACTAGCGGGAGCAAACGAGCAGTACTTC. Translation gives CASSLQLAGANEQYF.

The chain couples TRBV30 to TRBJ1-2, with 8 bases lining up with TRBD1. V trimming: 1 base; J trimming: 0 bases; junction bases outside the gene matches: 1. The CDR3 is 14 amino acids. Germline loops: CDR1 GTSNPN, CDR2 SVGIG (reference sequence). CDR3 region: CAWSGDRSNYGYTF. CDR3 bases: TGTGCCTGGAGTGGGGACAGGTCTAACTATGGCTACACCTTC.

Worth noting for this clone: This CDR3 is also generated by other DNA sequences in the sample. The chain links TRBV6-6 to TRBJ2-7, with 7 bases fitting TRBD1. Trimming removed 6 bases from V and 3 bases from J; junction bases left unmatched: 5. The length of the CDR3 is 13 residues. The V gene's germline CDR1 is MNHNY and CDR2 SVGAGI (reference sequence). The CDR3 is CASSPTGNYEQYF. CDR3 DNA: TGTGCCAGCAGCCCGACAGGGAACTACGAGCAGTACTTC.

This clone has at least ten counts. The chain uses TRBV5-7 and TRBJ1-2, with unresolved D. TRBV5-7 is treated as an ORF (open reading frame) with a function not yet certain. The ends were cut back, 2 bases at V and 7 bases at J, with 12 bases in the middle. The CDR3 runs 13 residues. The CDR3 nucleotides read TGTGCCAGCAGCTTAAGATGGGGAGTTGGCTACACCTTC. The encoded protein is CASSLRWGVGYTF.

The CDR3 DNA reads as TGTGCCAGCAGTGACTCGTCAGGGGTTGTCATTCAGTACTTC. Translating gives CASSDSSGVVIQYF. This chain connects TRBV6-4 to TRBJ2-4, with D possibly TRBD1 on 6 matching bases. CDR1 is MRHNA, CDR2 SNTAGT, per germline. The CDR3 loop spans 14 amino acids. V was clipped by 0 bases and J by 9 bases, with 12 bases between them.

This chain links TRBV2 with TRBJ1-5; 8 nucleotides line up with TRBD1. With 8 bases clipped from V and 3 bases from J, the junction kept 6 bases outside the gene matches. Germline V gene data show CDR1 as SNHLY and CDR2 as FYNNEI. This CDR3 spans 14 amino acids. The CDR3 coding sequence is TGTGCCAGCTGGACAGGGATTTCCAATCAGCCCCAGCATTTT. Protein: CASWTGISNQPQHF.

The chain links TRBV7-3 to TRBJ2-3, with 13 bases aligning to TRBD2. Germline V CDR1 and CDR2: SGHTA, FQGTGA. V was pared by 5 bases and J by 4 bases, with 12 bases of the junction left unmatched. CDR3 length: 18 amino acids. The CDR3 sequence is CASSPSRTSGSTADTQYF. CDR3 bases: TGTGCCAGCAGCCCTAGCCGGACTAGCGGGAGCACGGCAGATACGCAGTATTTT.

The chain carries TRBV2 and TRBJ2-2, with D unresolved. V was trimmed by 6 bases and J by 5 bases, leaving 10 bases between them. The CDR3 spans 13 residues. Germline V gene data show CDR1 as SNHLY and CDR2 as FYNNEI. DNA of the CDR3: TGTGCCAGCAGACGACTTTATACCGGGGAGCTGTTTTTT. This gives the protein CASRRLYTGELFF. The full variable domain, in which reference TRBV2 and TRBJ2-2 provide the parts outside the CDR3, is EPEVTQTPSHQVTQMGQEVILRCVPISNHLYFYWYRQILGQKVEFLVSFYNNEISEKSEIFDDQFSVERPDGSNFTLKIRSTKLEDSAMYFCASRRLYTGELFFGEGSRLTVL.

The DNA for the CDR3 is TGTGCCAGCAGTTTAAGCAGGGTTTGGGATCAGCCCCAGCATTTT. It translates to CASSLSRVWDQPQHF. This chain links TRBV28 with TRBJ1-5; a weak D match, TRBD1 (5 bases). This CDR3 is built from 15 residues. Germline-derived CDR1 and CDR2 are MDHEN and SYDVKM. V dropped 2 bases and J dropped 5 bases, with 13 bases sitting between them.

J is TRBJ1-6 and V is TRBV6-6; 7 bases align to TRBD1. The CDR3 contains 14 residues. J gave up 7 bases and V 5 bases, and 5 bases lay outside the gene matches. Germline lookup yields CDR1 MNHNY and CDR2 SVGAGI (reference sequence). The CDR3 DNA follows: TGTGCCAGCAGTATGACAGGGAGCAATTCACCCCTCCACTTT. Translating it yields CASSMTGSNSPLHF.

This clone was detected ten times or more. The genes are TRBV14 and TRBJ2-6; 7 bases match TRBD1. V lost 3 bases to trimming and J lost 0 bases; unmatched junction nucleotides: 5. Germline CDR1 and CDR2: SGHDN and FVKESK. This CDR3 is built from 17 residues. DNA of the CDR3: TGTGCCAGCAGCCAGGGACAGTTCCACTCTGGGGCCAACGTCCTGACTTTC. Its protein is CASSQGQFHSGANVLTF.

This clone was counted once. V and J are TRBV30 and TRBJ2-1; D gene ambiguous. The germline V gene encodes CDR1 GTSNPN and CDR2 SVGIG (reference sequence). Trimming shortened V by 0 bases and J by 9 bases, and 12 bases separated the two germline ends. The CDR3 consists of 13 residues. CDR3 bases: TGTGCCTGGAGTGTCACCGTAACCAGTGAGCAGTTCTTC. Protein: CAWSVTVTSEQFF.

The chain couples TRBV27 to TRBJ2-1; 8 nucleotides match TRBD2. V dropped 3 bases and J dropped 3; count of bases not matched to a gene: 4. In germline, CDR1 is MNHEY, CDR2 SMNVEV (reference sequence). This CDR3 has 15 residues. CDR3 bases: TGTGCCAGCAGTTTGAGGACTAGCCTCTACAATGAGCAGTTCTTC. Encoded protein: CASSLRTSLYNEQFF.

Only a few counts were recorded for this clone. This chain uses TRBV5-4 with TRBJ1-6; D is unclear. CDR1 is SGHNT and CDR2 is YYREEE in the germline V gene (reference sequence). Trimming pared 1 base from V and 5 bases from J, leaving 10 bases between. The CDR3 length is 15 residues. The CDR3 reads CASSLNRGNNSPLHF. The CDR3 DNA sequence: TGTGCCAGCAGCTTGAACCGAGGAAATAATTCACCCCTCCACTTT.

V usage is TRBV28 and J usage is TRBJ2-5; weak D call: TRBD2 (6 bases). This CDR3 is built from 17 residues. CDR1 is MDHEN, CDR2 SYDVKM, per germline. Trimming pared 5 bases from V and 5 bases from J, leaving 24 bases between. Here the CDR3 reads CASSIRPGGGPGETQYF. The CDR3 DNA reads TGTGCCAGCAGTATTAGACCCGGTGGAGGGCCCGGGGAGACCCAGTACTTC. The whole variable domain, remainder taken from reference TRBV28 and TRBJ2-5, is DVKVTQSSRYLVKRTGEKVFLECVQDMDHENMFWYRQDPGLGLRLIYFSYDVKMKEKGDIPEGYSVSREKKERFSLILESASTNQTSMYLCASSIRPGGGPGETQYFGPGTRLLVL.

The V gene is TRBV6-5, the J gene TRBJ2-2, with D perhaps TRBD1 (5 bases). Germline CDR1 is MNHEY and CDR2 is SVGAGI. This CDR3 contains 13 residues. Trimming removed 2 bases from V and 6 bases from J, with 7 bases in between. CDR3 sequence reads: CASSYQGPGELFF. CDR3 DNA: TGTGCCAGCAGTTACCAGGGTCCCGGGGAGCTGTTTTTT.

V and J are TRBV28 and TRBJ2-7; 8 bases agree with TRBD1. The CDR3 sequence is 14 residues long. V shed 1 base, J shed 7 bases, and the junction held 6 bases outside the gene matches. Germline V CDR1 and CDR2: MDHEN, SYDVKM. The CDR3 region is CASSLSQGAREQYF. The CDR3 DNA follows: TGTGCCAGCAGTTTATCGCAGGGGGCGCGAGAGCAGTACTTC.

The chain has TRBV30 and TRBJ2-1, with 9 bases matching TRBD2. The CDR3 runs to 15 residues. Germline CDR1 is GTSNPN and CDR2 is SVGIG (reference sequence). V lost 0 bases to trimming and J lost 9 bases; unmatched junction nucleotides: 9. CDR3 in amino acids: CAWSVAGGGWGEQFF. CDR3 bases: TGTGCCTGGAGTGTAGCGGGAGGTGGCTGGGGTGAGCAGTTCTTC.

V and J are TRBV6-5 and TRBJ1-6, with 8 positions matching TRBD1. The CDR3 spans 14 residues. From germline, CDR1 is MNHEY and CDR2 SVGAGI. V lost 6 bases and J lost 6; bases outside the gene matches: 4. Here the CDR3 reads CASRYRGGNSPLHF. The CDR3 bases are TGTGCCAGCAGGTACAGGGGGGGTAATTCACCCCTCCACTTT.

The chain joins TRBV30 to TRBJ2-1; TRBD1 agrees at 7 bases. Per the germline V gene, CDR1 is GTSNPN and CDR2 is SVGIG (reference sequence). J lost 7 bases, V lost 2 bases, and 2 bases had no gene match. This CDR3 comprises 12 residues. CDR3 sequence (DNA): TGTGCCTGGAGTTACAGGGGAAATGAGCAGTTCTTC. This sequence encodes CAWSYRGNEQFF.

J is TRBJ2-1 and V is TRBV7-3; no reliable D call. The CDR3 has 16 residues. V lost 5 bases to trimming and J lost 0 bases, with 14 bases between them. Germline loops: CDR1 SGHTA, CDR2 FQGTGA. CDR3 in amino acids: CASSPGDLSSYNEQFF. CDR3 DNA: TGTGCCAGCAGCCCCGGTGATTTGAGCTCCTACAATGAGCAGTTCTTC.

V is TRBV1 and J is TRBJ1-5; the DNA was not compared with TRBD1, the D call given in the table. TRBV1 is tagged as a pseudogene. The CDR3 consists of 16 residues. The CDR3: CTSSHSRDRRCRPQHF. The CDR3 nucleotides are TGCACCAGCAGCCACTCCCGGGACAGGCGGTGTAGGCCCCAGCATTTT.

This chain uses TRBV18 with TRBJ2-1, with D tentatively TRBD2 (6 bases). The CDR3 has 16 residues. Trimming removed 3 bases from V and 0 bases from J, with 12 bases in between. Per germline, CDR1 KGHSH and CDR2 LQKENI. The CDR3 coding sequence is TGTGCCAGCTCACCGGGACTTAGGCCCTCCTACAATGAGCAGTTCTTC. It is translated as CASSPGLRPSYNEQFF.

The V and J genes are TRBV4-1 and TRBJ2-5; D might be TRBD2 (8 bases). Germline V gene data show CDR1 as MGHRA and CDR2 as YSYEKL. The CDR3 consists of 21 residues. V gave up 2 bases and J gave up 1 base, with 29 bases separating them. The CDR3 region has the DNA TGCGCCAGCAGCCAACAACTTAAGACAGGACTAGCCCAGGGGGGCCAAGAGACCCAGTACTTC. Translated: CASSQQLKTGLAQGGQETQYF.

On this clone: One end of the junction fails to match germline, which may point to a read error. The rearrangement uses TRBV7-6 and TRBJ2-1; TRBD2 agrees at 10 bases. Germline assignment: CDR1 SGHVS and CDR2 FNYEAQ. The CDR3 is 14 amino acids. CDR3 DNA sequence: TGTGCCAGCACCTTAGCGGGAGGCCCCAATGAGCAGTTCTTC. Translated: CASTLAGGPNEQFF.

This clone has at least ten counts. This CDR3 reads CASRPSDSTVLTF. CDR3 in DNA: TGCGCCAGCAGACCTTCTGACAGCACCGTCCTGACTTTC. The rearrangement links TRBV4-1 to TRBJ2-6, with D tentatively TRBD1 (5 bases). The V end lost 6 bases, the J end lost 12 bases, and 15 bases lay between the germline ends. Germline CDR1 and CDR2: MGHRA and YSYEKL. CDR3 length equals 13 residues.